This TCR beta chain was documented in a study of blood T cell repertoires in COVID-19. CDR3 size: 11 residues. Germline V gene lookup returns CDR1 LNHDA and CDR2 SQIVND (reference sequence). V lost 8 bases and J lost 4, with 6 bases in between. The protocol was immunoSEQ multiplex PCR, while the TCRdb copy is restricted to in-frame clones and leaves out a portion. The sample has 35,000 to 45,000 clones; roughly nine tenths are singletons. This clone occurred a few times. The TCR comes from a middle-aged man with active COVID-19. Sequenced: peripheral blood. The V and J genes are TRBV19 and TRBJ1-5; D not resolved. This CDR3 is CASGLNQPQHF. The CDR3 nucleotides are TGTGCCAGTGGACTAAATCAGCCCCAGCATTTT.